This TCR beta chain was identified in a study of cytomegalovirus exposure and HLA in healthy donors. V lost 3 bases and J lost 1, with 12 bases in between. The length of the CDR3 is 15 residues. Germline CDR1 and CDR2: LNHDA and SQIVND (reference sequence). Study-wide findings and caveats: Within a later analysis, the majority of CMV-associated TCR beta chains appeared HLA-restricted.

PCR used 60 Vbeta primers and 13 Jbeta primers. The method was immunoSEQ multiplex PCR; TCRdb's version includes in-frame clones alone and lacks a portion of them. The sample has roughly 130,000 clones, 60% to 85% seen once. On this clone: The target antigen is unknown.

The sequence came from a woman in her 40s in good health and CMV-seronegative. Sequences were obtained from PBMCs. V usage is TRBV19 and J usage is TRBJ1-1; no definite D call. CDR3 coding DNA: TGTGCCAGTAGTATGGCGGGGAACTGGAACACTGAAGCTTTCTTT. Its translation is CASSMAGNWNTEAFF. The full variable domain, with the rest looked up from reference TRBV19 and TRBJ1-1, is DGGITQSPKYLFRKEGQNVTLSCEQNLNHDAMYWYRQDPGQGLRLIYYSQIVNDFQKGDIAEGYSVSREKKESFPLTVTSAQKNPTAFYLCASSMAGNWNTEAFFGQGTRLTVV.